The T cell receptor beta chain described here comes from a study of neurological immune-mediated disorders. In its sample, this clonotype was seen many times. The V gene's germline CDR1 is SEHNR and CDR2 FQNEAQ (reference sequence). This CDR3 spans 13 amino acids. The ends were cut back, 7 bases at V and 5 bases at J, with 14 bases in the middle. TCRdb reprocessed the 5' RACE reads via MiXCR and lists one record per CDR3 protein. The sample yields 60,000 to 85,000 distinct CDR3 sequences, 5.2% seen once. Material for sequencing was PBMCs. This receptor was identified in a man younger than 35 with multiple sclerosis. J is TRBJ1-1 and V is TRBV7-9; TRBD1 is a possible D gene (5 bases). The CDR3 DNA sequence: TGTGCCAGCATCTCCGGGGGACGGACTGAAGCTTTCTTT. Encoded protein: CASISGGRTEAFF.